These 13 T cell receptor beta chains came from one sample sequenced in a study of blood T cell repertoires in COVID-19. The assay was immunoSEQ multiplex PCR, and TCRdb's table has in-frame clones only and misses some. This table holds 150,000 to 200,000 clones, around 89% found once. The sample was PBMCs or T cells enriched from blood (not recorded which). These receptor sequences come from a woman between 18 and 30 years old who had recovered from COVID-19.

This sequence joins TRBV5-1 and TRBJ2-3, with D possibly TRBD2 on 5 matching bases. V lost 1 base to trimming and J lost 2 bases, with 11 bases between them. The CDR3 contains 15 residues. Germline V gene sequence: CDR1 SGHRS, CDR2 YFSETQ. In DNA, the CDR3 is TGCGCCAGCAGCTTGAATTCGCGGGTCACAGATACGCAGTATTTT. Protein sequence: CASSLNSRVTDTQYF. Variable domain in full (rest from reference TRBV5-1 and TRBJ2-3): KAGVTQTPRYLIKTRGQQVTLSCSPISGHRSVSWYQQTPGQGLQFLFEYFSETQRNKGNFPGRFSGRQFSNSRSEMNVSTLELGDSALYLCASSLNSRVTDTQYFGPGTRLTVL.

In DNA, the CDR3 is TGCGCCAGCAGCCAAGAGCTCGGACAAGAAGCTTTCTTT. This codes for CASSQELGQEAFF. The chain carries TRBV4-1 and TRBJ1-1, with D perhaps TRBD1 (5 bases). The CDR3 is 13 residues long. Germline V lookup: CDR1 MGHRA, CDR2 YSYEKL. Trimming pared 0 bases from V and 8 bases from J, leaving 10 bases between.

CDR3 sequence (DNA): TGTGCCAGCTCACCGGTACAGGGGATGAGCACTGAAGCTTTCTTT. Its protein product is CASSPVQGMSTEAFF. This chain connects TRBV18 to TRBJ1-1; 7 bases are a match to TRBD1. Germline CDR1 KGHSH, CDR2 LQKENI. The CDR3 runs to 15 residues. J lost 4 bases, V lost 3 bases, and 8 bases had no gene match.

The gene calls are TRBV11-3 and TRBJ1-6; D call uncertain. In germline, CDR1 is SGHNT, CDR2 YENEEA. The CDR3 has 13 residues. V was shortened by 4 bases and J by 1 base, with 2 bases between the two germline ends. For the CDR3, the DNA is TGTGCCAGCAGCTCATCCTATAATTCACCCCTCCACTTT. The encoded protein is CASSSSYNSPLHF.

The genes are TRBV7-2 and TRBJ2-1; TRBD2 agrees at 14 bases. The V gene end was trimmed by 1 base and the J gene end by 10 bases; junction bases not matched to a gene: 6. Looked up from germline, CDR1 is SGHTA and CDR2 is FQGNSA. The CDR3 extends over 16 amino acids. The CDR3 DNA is TGTGCCAGCAGCTTAGGGGGGACTAGCGGGAGTCGGGAGCAGTTCTTC. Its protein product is CASSLGGTSGSREQFF.

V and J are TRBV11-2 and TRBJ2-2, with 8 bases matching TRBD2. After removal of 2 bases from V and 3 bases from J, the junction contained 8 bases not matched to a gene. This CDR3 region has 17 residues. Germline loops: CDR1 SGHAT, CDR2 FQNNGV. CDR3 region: CASSLWLREDHTGELFF. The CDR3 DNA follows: TGTGCCAGCAGCTTATGGTTGCGGGAGGATCACACCGGGGAGCTGTTTTTT.

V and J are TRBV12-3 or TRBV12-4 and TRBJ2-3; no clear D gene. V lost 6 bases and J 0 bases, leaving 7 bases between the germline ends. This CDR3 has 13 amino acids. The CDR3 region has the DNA TGTGCCAGCAGGCTCGGGAGCACAGATACGCAGTATTTT. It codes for CASRLGSTDTQYF.

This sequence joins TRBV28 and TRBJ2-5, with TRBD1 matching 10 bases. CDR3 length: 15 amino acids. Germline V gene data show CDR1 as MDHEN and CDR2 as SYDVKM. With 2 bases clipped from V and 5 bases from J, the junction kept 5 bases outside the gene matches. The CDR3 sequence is CASSLEGQGLETQYF. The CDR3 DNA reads TGTGCCAGCAGTTTAGAGGGACAGGGGTTGGAGACCCAGTACTTC.

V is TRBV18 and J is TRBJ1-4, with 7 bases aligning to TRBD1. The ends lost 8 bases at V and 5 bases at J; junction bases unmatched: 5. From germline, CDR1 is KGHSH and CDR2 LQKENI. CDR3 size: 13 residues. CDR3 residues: CASTGTENEKLFF. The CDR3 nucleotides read TGTGCCAGCACCGGGACAGAAAATGAAAAACTGTTTTTT. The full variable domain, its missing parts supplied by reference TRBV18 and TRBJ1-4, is NAGVMQNPRHLVRRRGQEARLRCSPMKGHSHVYWYRQLPEEGLKFMVYLQKENIIDESGMPKERFSAEFPKEGPSILRIQQVVRGDSAAYFCASTGTENEKLFFGSGTQLSVL.

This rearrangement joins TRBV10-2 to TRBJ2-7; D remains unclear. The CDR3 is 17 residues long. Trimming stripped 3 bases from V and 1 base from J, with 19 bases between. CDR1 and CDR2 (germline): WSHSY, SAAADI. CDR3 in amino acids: CASSDSSHLPWSYEQYF. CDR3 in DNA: TGCGCCAGCAGTGATTCTAGTCACCTCCCCTGGTCCTACGAGCAGTACTTC.

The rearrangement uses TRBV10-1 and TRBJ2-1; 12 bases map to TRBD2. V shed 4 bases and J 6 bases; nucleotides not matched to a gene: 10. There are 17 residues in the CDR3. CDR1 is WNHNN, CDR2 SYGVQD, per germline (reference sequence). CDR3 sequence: CASSGPGLAGRGNEQFF. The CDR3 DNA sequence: TGCGCCAGCAGTGGCCCCGGACTAGCGGGAAGGGGCAATGAGCAGTTCTTC.

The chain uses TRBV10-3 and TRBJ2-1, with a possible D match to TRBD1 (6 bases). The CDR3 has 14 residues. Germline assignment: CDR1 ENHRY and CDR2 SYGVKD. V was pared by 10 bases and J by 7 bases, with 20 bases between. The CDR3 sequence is CATMDRRRENEQFF. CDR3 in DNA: TGTGCCACCATGGACAGACGACGCGAAAATGAGCAGTTCTTC.

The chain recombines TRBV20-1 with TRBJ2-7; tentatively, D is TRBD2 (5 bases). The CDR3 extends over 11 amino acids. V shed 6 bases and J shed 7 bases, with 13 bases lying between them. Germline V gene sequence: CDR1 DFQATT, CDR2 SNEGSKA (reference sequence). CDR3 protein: CSAPGVGEQYF. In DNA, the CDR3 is TGCAGTGCCCCCGGGGTAGGGGAGCAGTACTTC.